What follows are 27 T cell receptor beta chains derived from one specimen sequenced in a study of beta chain features in type 1 diabetes. The antigens of these receptors remain unknown. Whole-study results and caveats: Within each of all four CD4+ subsets, Type 1 diabetes patients had TCRB CDR3s that were moderately but significantly shorter.

What was sequenced were expressed TCRB transcripts, since all of the isolated RNA had been reverse transcribed. TCRdb's copy holds only in-frame clones and misses some; the assay was immunoSEQ multiplex PCR. This table holds about 99,000 clones, under 30% found once. Sequencing was carried out using central memory CD4+ T cells from blood. These receptors all come from a woman between 18 and 29 years old with type 1 diabetes.

The chain uses TRBV4-2 and TRBJ2-7, with 8 bases matching TRBD2. CDR3 length: 17 amino acids. The ends lost 1 base at V and 2 bases at J; junction bases unmatched: 10. The germline CDR1 and CDR2 sequences are LGHNA and YNFKEQ. CDR3 sequence reads: CASSQALVAGIPYEQYF. The CDR3 DNA reads as TGTGCCAGCAGCCAAGCCCTCGTAGCGGGAATACCCTACGAGCAGTACTTC.

The chain joins TRBV1 to TRBJ2-7; the D call TRBD2 from the table was never checked on the DNA. TRBV1 is labeled a pseudogene. The CDR3 sequence is 15 residues long. The CDR3 sequence is CTSRPKREGSYEQYF. CDR3 DNA: TGCACCAGCAGACCCAAGCGGGAGGGCTCCTACGAGCAGTACTTC.

This clone was counted between two and nine times. The chain combines TRBV5-1 with TRBJ1-1, with D possibly TRBD1 on 6 matching bases. Per germline, CDR1 SGHRS and CDR2 YFSETQ. The CDR3 is 15 residues long. V shed 0 bases and J shed 2 bases, with 11 bases lying between them. The chain's CDR3 is CASSLGQGLNTEAFF. As DNA, the CDR3 is TGCGCCAGCAGCTTGGGGCAGGGGTTAAACACTGAAGCTTTCTTT.

As DNA, the CDR3 is TGTGCCAGCAGCACCCGACTAGAAGAGACCCAGTACTTC. Translation: CASSTRLEETQYF. The chain is built from TRBV7-7 and TRBJ2-5; possible D gene TRBD2, 6 bases. Trimming stripped 5 bases from V and 3 bases from J, with 10 bases between. The CDR3 length is 13 residues. Per the germline V gene, CDR1 is SSHAT and CDR2 is FNYEAQ (reference sequence).

This clone was counted a few times. J is TRBJ1-1 and V is TRBV11-2; D is undetermined. This CDR3 has 13 residues. The V end lost 6 bases, the J end lost 0 bases, and 8 bases lay between the germline ends. Germline V gives CDR1 SGHAT, CDR2 FQNNGV. In DNA, the CDR3 is TGTGCCAGCAGTCGCGTACTGAACACTGAAGCTTTCTTT. Residues: CASSRVLNTEAFF.

J is TRBJ2-3 and V is TRBV6-5; D is ambiguous. V was trimmed by 6 bases and J by 6 bases, leaving 19 bases between them. The CDR3 covers 15 residues. CDR1 and CDR2 from the germline V gene are MNHEY and SVGAGI. The CDR3 coding sequence is TGTGCCAGCAGCCAAGCAGCGTTAGTAATGGATACGCAGTATTTT. Encoded protein: CASSQAALVMDTQYF.

V usage is TRBV30 and J usage is TRBJ2-5; the D gene is possibly TRBD2 (6 bases). Germline V gives CDR1 GTSNPN, CDR2 SVGIG (reference sequence). The germline V and J ends were trimmed by 0 bases and 5 bases, with 13 bases remaining between them. CDR3 length equals 14 residues. The CDR3 DNA follows: TGTGCCTGGAGTGTAATCCGGGACTCCGAGACCCAGTACTTC. It specifies CAWSVIRDSETQYF.

This clone was picked up a small number of times. The chain combines TRBV29-1 with TRBJ1-1; D is ambiguous. The V gene's germline CDR1 is SQVTM and CDR2 ANQGSEA. The CDR3 is 13 residues long. Between the trimmed V and J ends, which lost 1 base and 1 base, there was a span of 7 bases. The CDR3 region has the DNA TGCAGCGTTGAAGTTCAGTCGAACACTGAAGCTTTCTTT. This gives the protein CSVEVQSNTEAFF.

This clone showed up just a few times. The V call is TRBV19, the J call TRBJ2-3, with 9 nucleotides matching TRBD2. Losses at the gene ends were 3 bases for V and 6 bases for J; bases not matched to a gene: 4. The germline CDR1 and CDR2 sequences are LNHDA and SQIVND (reference sequence). This CDR3 spans 14 amino acids. In DNA, the CDR3 is TGTGCCAGTAGTATGCGGGAGGGCGCGGATACGCAGTATTTT. Translated, it gives CASSMREGADTQYF.

The J gene is TRBJ2-1, the V gene TRBV27; TRBD2 aligns across 7 bases. This CDR3 is built from 16 residues. J was trimmed by 9 bases and V by 3 bases; bases with no gene match: 14. Germline CDR1 reads MNHEY; CDR2 reads SMNVEV (reference sequence). CDR3 residues: CASSFGAGAVGGEQFF. CDR3 sequence (DNA): TGTGCCAGCAGTTTCGGGGCGGGAGCGGTAGGTGGTGAGCAGTTCTTC.

The chain links TRBV5-1 to TRBJ2-1, with TRBD1 matching over 8 bases. Trimming at V came to 4 bases and at J to 8 bases, leaving 14 bases not matched to a gene. The CDR3 totals 16 residues. Germline loops: CDR1 SGHRS, CDR2 YFSETQ. The CDR3 bases are TGCGCCAGCAGCCTAGGGACAGGCCCCCAGGTGGATGAGCAGTTCTTC. Translating gives CASSLGTGPQVDEQFF.

This clone occurred a few times. Other DNA sequences in this specimen translate into the identical CDR3. Here the CDR3 DNA reads TGTGCCAGCACTAGCGGGAGGACTTATAATGAGCAGTTCTTC. It translates to CASTSGRTYNEQFF. The chain recombines TRBV25-1 with TRBJ2-1; 11 bases match TRBD2. The germline CDR1 and CDR2 sequences are MGHDK and SYGVNS. This CDR3 is 14 amino acids long. J gave up 7 bases and V 7 bases, and 6 bases lay outside the gene matches.

This clone came up a few times. This chain uses TRBV11-2 with TRBJ2-1, with D maybe TRBD2 (6 bases). From germline, CDR1 is SGHAT and CDR2 FQNNGV. Trimming took 0 bases from V and 8 from J, leaving 11 bases between them. This CDR3 spans 14 amino acids. The CDR3 is CASSLDAGRDEQFF. The CDR3 DNA follows: TGTGCCAGCAGCTTAGACGCGGGAAGGGATGAGCAGTTCTTC. The full variable domain, with the rest looked up from reference TRBV11-2 and TRBJ2-1, is EAGVAQSPRYKIIEKRQSVAFWCNPISGHATLYWYQQILGQGPKLLIQFQNNGVVDDSQLPKDRFSAERLKGVDSTLKIQPAKLEDSAVYLCASSLDAGRDEQFFGPGTRLTVL.

This chain joins TRBV30 and TRBJ2-7, with a tentative D call TRBD2 (7 bases). Germline loops: CDR1 GTSNPN, CDR2 SVGIG (reference sequence). Trimming cost V 0 bases and J 4 bases, with 22 bases left between them. The CDR3 totals 17 residues. The CDR3 nucleotides read TGTGCCTGGAGTGTAGGGGGAGGGGGAAGTTTCGGGTACGAGCAGTACGTC. Translation gives CAWSVGGGGSFGYEQYV.

The chain uses TRBV19 and TRBJ2-1, with 8 bases fitting TRBD2. Germline lookup yields CDR1 LNHDA and CDR2 SQIVND (reference sequence). The V segment lost 6 bases and the J segment 0 bases; nucleotides outside the gene matches: 4. This CDR3 spans 15 amino acids. The CDR3 bases are TGTGCCAGTAGAAAACTAGCGGCCTCCTACAATGAGCAGTTCTTC. This translates into CASRKLAASYNEQFF.

This clone was observed a few times. The CDR3 sequence: CASRLGQGVIQYF. DNA for the CDR3: TGTGCCAGTAGATTGGGACAGGGGGTCATTCAGTACTTC. This sequence joins TRBV19 and TRBJ2-4; 11 nucleotides line up with TRBD1. After removal of 6 bases from V and 9 bases from J, the junction contained 4 bases not matched to a gene. The CDR3 is 13 residues long. Per germline, CDR1 LNHDA and CDR2 SQIVND (reference sequence).

V usage is TRBV6-5 and J usage is TRBJ1-1; perhaps TRBD1 as D (5 bases). V lost 5 bases and J 5 bases, leaving 15 bases between the germline ends. Germline lookup yields CDR1 MNHEY and CDR2 SVGAGI. The CDR3 length is 14 residues. CDR3 DNA sequence: TGTGCCAGCAGTCGGACACCCCAGGCAACTGAAGCTTTCTTT. Translation gives CASSRTPQATEAFF.

This clone was seen more than once but under ten times. The same CDR3 can be traced to other DNA sequences in this sample. This sequence joins TRBV28 and TRBJ1-1; TRBD1 aligns across 11 bases. The CDR3 length is 16 residues. Germline V gives CDR1 MDHEN, CDR2 SYDVKM. Trimming removed 4 bases from V and 4 bases from J; junction bases left unmatched: 8. The CDR3 is CASSSAPGTGGTEAFF. CDR3 nucleotide sequence: TGTGCCAGCAGTTCTGCCCCCGGGACAGGGGGCACTGAAGCTTTCTTT. The entire variable domain, with the rest obtained from reference TRBV28 and TRBJ1-1, is as follows: DVKVTQSSRYLVKRTGEKVFLECVQDMDHENMFWYRQDPGLGLRLIYFSYDVKMKEKGDIPEGYSVSREKKERFSLILESASTNQTSMYLCASSSAPGTGGTEAFFGQGTRLTVV.

This clone was seen more than once but under ten times. The chain joins TRBV7-2 to TRBJ2-5, with 10 bases fitting TRBD1. The trim removed 1 base at V and 6 bases at J, leaving 2 bases unmatched. The CDR3 contains 14 residues. The germline V gene has CDR1 SGHTA and CDR2 FQGNSA. CDR3 DNA: TGTGCCAGCAGCTTAGGGGACAGGGGAAAGACCCAGTACTTC. Residues: CASSLGDRGKTQYF.

A single count supports this clone. This sequence joins TRBV18 and TRBJ2-7, with D perhaps TRBD2 (6 bases). Looked up from germline, CDR1 is KGHSH and CDR2 is LQKENI. The CDR3 is 14 residues long. Trimming pared 5 bases from V and 2 bases from J, leaving 13 bases between. The DNA of the CDR3 is TGTGCCAGCTCAGAGGGACTTCTGACCTACGAGCAGTACTTC. Translating it yields CASSEGLLTYEQYF.

The rearrangement joins TRBV4-2 to TRBJ2-2; 14 nucleotides agree with TRBD2. V trimming: 1 base; J trimming: 8 bases; junction bases outside the gene matches: 6. Looked up from germline, CDR1 is LGHNA and CDR2 is YNFKEQ. This CDR3 has 17 residues. Written as DNA, the CDR3 is TGTGCCAGCAGCCAAGCCCTTGGGACTAGCGGGAGTGGGGAGCTGTTTTTT. Translation gives CASSQALGTSGSGELFF.

This clone showed up just a few times. V is TRBV15 and J is TRBJ2-6; no clear D. Trimming shortened V by 6 bases and J by 0 bases, and 3 bases separated the two germline ends. The CDR3 totals 13 residues. The germline V gene encodes CDR1 LNHNV and CDR2 YYDKDF (reference sequence). The CDR3 DNA reads TGTGCCACCAGTCACTCTGGGGCCAACGTCCTGACTTTC. Amino acids: CATSHSGANVLTF.

This clone was observed a handful of times. The V and J genes are TRBV30 and TRBJ1-1, with 8 bases fitting TRBD1. CDR3 length: 13 residues. The trim removed 4 bases at V and 2 bases at J, leaving 3 bases unmatched. Germline-derived CDR1 and CDR2 are GTSNPN and SVGIG (reference sequence). The CDR3 DNA is TGTGCCTGGACCCAGGGGGCTAACACTGAAGCTTTCTTT. Protein: CAWTQGANTEAFF.

The gene calls are TRBV6-6 and TRBJ2-5; a possible D gene is TRBD2 (6 bases). Germline loops: CDR1 MNHNY, CDR2 SVGAGI (reference sequence). CDR3 length equals 16 residues. The V gene lost 2 bases and the J gene lost 4 bases, with 17 bases spanning the gap. Here the CDR3 DNA reads TGTGCCAGCAGTTACGAAGCAACGGGAGCGTTAGAGACCCAGTACTTC. Translated: CASSYEATGALETQYF.

The chain joins TRBV19 to TRBJ1-2, with TRBD1 as a possible D gene (5 bases). CDR1 is LNHDA and CDR2 is SQIVND in the germline V gene (reference sequence). CDR3 length equals 13 residues. With 5 bases removed from V and 4 bases from J, the gap between germline ends came to 11 bases. In DNA form, the CDR3 reads TGTGCCAGTAGTGAACAGGAAGTCTATGGCTACACCTTC. Translated: CASSEQEVYGYTF.

The genes are TRBV30 and TRBJ2-1, with D uncertain. The CDR3 runs 13 residues. Per germline, CDR1 GTSNPN and CDR2 SVGIG (reference sequence). The V and J ends lost 3 bases and 1 base respectively, with 7 bases between them. This CDR3 reads CAWRTTSYNEQFF. As DNA, the CDR3 is TGTGCCTGGAGAACGACATCCTACAATGAGCAGTTCTTC.

The chain uses TRBV6-6 and TRBJ1-2, with TRBD1 identical over 7 bases. The CDR3 runs to 14 residues. Unmatched junction bases numbered 2, after V lost 2 bases and J lost 2 bases. The germline gives CDR1 MNHNY, CDR2 SVGAGI (reference sequence). The CDR3 sequence is CASSYQTGNYGYTF. Here the CDR3 DNA reads TGTGCCAGCAGTTACCAGACAGGGAACTATGGCTACACCTTC.